The T cell receptor beta chain under discussion was sequenced for a study of blood T cell repertoires in COVID-19. Clones were read by immunoSEQ multiplex PCR, and TCRdb kept only the in-frame ones, dropping some. The table includes some 13,000 clones, less than 90% detected once. This clone has only one observation. The ends lost 0 bases at V and 5 bases at J; junction bases unmatched: 8. The CDR3 covers 16 residues. Germline-derived CDR1 and CDR2 are SGHAT and FQNNGV. The genes are TRBV11-2 and TRBJ2-7, with 9 bases identical to TRBD1. This clonotype was sampled from a man older than 75 with acute or convalescent COVID-19. The sequenced material came from peripheral blood. DNA for the CDR3: TGTGCCAGCAGCTTAGATCCCGGGACAGGGAGCCACGAGCAGTACTTC. It translates to CASSLDPGTGSHEQYF. The complete variable domain, with remaining parts taken from reference TRBV11-2 and TRBJ2-7, reads EAGVAQSPRYKIIEKRQSVAFWCNPISGHATLYWYQQILGQGPKLLIQFQNNGVVDDSQLPKDRFSAERLKGVDSTLKIQPAKLEDSAVYLCASSLDPGTGSHEQYFGPGTRLTVT.